The 28 T cell receptor beta chains listed next were all sequenced from one sample in a study of shared clonotypes between healthy human individuals. The protocol was immunoSEQ multiplex PCR, while the TCRdb copy is restricted to in-frame clones and leaves out a portion. The sample carries roughly 2.1 million clones, around 93% recorded once. Naive CD8 cells lacked CD45RO, underwent positive selection for CCR7 and left out terminally differentiated effector memory CD45RA+ cells. Sequenced: naive CD8+ T cells from PBMCs. Every receptor here comes from a man aged 18 to 29 in good health. Some clones in this sample may be carry-over from other donors' samples.

V is TRBV28 and J is TRBJ1-2, with D maybe TRBD1 (6 bases). The V gene lost 3 bases and the J gene lost 6 bases, with 11 bases spanning the gap. The germline V gene encodes CDR1 MDHEN and CDR2 SYDVKM. The CDR3 extends over 13 amino acids. The CDR3 loop reads CASSFGGRDGYTF. Here the CDR3 DNA reads TGTGCCAGCAGTTTTGGGGGGCGCGATGGCTACACCTTC.

The genes are TRBV19 and TRBJ2-1, with 10 nucleotides matching TRBD1. The germline V gene has CDR1 LNHDA and CDR2 SQIVND (reference sequence). With 1 base clipped from V and 4 bases from J, the junction kept 4 bases outside the gene matches. This CDR3 has 16 amino acids. The CDR3 nucleotides are TGTGCCAGTAGTATAGCGGACAGGGGGGGATACAATGAGCAGTTCTTC. Residues: CASSIADRGGYNEQFF.

The DNA for the CDR3 is TGTGCCAGCAGCGTAGGGGGGACAGCATTAGATACGCAGTATTTT. This codes for CASSVGGTALDTQYF. This sequence joins TRBV9 and TRBJ2-3; TRBD1 agrees at 7 bases. With 0 bases clipped from V and 5 bases from J, the junction kept 6 bases outside the gene matches. The CDR3 covers 15 residues. Per the germline V gene, CDR1 is SGDLS and CDR2 is YYNGEE.

V is TRBV4-1 and J is TRBJ2-7; the match to TRBD2 covers 10 bases. The ends lost 4 bases at V and 0 bases at J; junction bases unmatched: 12. Germline V gives CDR1 MGHRA, CDR2 YSYEKL. The CDR3 covers 18 residues. CDR3 protein: CASSLLRGSGRHSYEQYF. The CDR3 DNA sequence: TGCGCCAGCAGCCTCCTCCGGGGTAGCGGGAGGCACTCCTACGAGCAGTACTTC.

The chain has TRBV5-1 and TRBJ2-3; TRBD2 matches 10 bases. This CDR3 is 18 amino acids long. CDR1 and CDR2 (germline): SGHRS, YFSETQ. V lost 4 bases, J lost 6 bases, and 17 bases stayed unmatched. The CDR3 DNA sequence: TGCGCCAGCAGCACCGTTACTGGACTAGCGGACATCCACGATACGCAGTATTTT. Amino acids: CASSTVTGLADIHDTQYF.

The rearrangement links TRBV4-2 to TRBJ1-4; the D gene is possibly TRBD1 (6 bases). The CDR3 is 18 residues long. Germline V gene sequence: CDR1 LGHNA, CDR2 YNFKEQ. Trimming removed 0 bases from V and 3 bases from J, with 17 bases in between. The CDR3: CASSQDLQGMASNEKLFF. CDR3 sequence (DNA): TGTGCCAGCAGCCAAGATCTTCAGGGGATGGCATCTAATGAAAAACTGTTTTTT.

The chain carries TRBV5-8 and TRBJ1-1; D not resolved. The CDR3 loop spans 14 amino acids. Germline CDR1 SGHTS, CDR2 YDEGEE. Trimming took off 3 bases at V and 5 bases at J, with 14 bases between the two ends. The CDR3 region is CASSSGRGGTEAFF. The CDR3 DNA follows: TGTGCCAGCAGCTCCGGGCGAGGCGGGACTGAAGCTTTCTTT. The complete variable domain, with remaining parts taken from reference TRBV5-8 and TRBJ1-1, reads EAGVTQSPTHLIKTRGQQATLRCSPISGHTSVYWYQQALGLGLQFLLWYDEGEERNRGNFPPRFSGRQFPNYSSELNVNALELEDSALYLCASSSGRGGTEAFFGQGTRLTVV.

The rearrangement uses TRBV5-1 and TRBJ2-7, with D possibly matching TRBD1 (7 bases). Deletions cut 3 bases from V and 7 bases from J, with 11 bases between. From germline, CDR1 is SGHRS and CDR2 YFSETQ. This CDR3 is 12 amino acids long. CDR3 in amino acids: CASSSTGREQYF. In DNA, the CDR3 is TGCGCCAGCAGCTCGACAGGGAGGGAGCAGTACTTC.

This CDR3 reads CASSHQPGLAGDEQFF. For the CDR3, the DNA is TGTGCCAGCAGCCATCAACCGGGACTAGCGGGAGACGAGCAGTTCTTC. The chain is built from TRBV27 and TRBJ2-1; TRBD2 matches at 14 bases. V was clipped by 6 bases and J by 10 bases; unmatched bases: 11. Per germline, CDR1 MNHEY and CDR2 SMNVEV (reference sequence). There are 16 residues in the CDR3.

The chain is built from TRBV28 and TRBJ2-1, with 9 bases fitting TRBD2. Germline assignment: CDR1 MDHEN and CDR2 SYDVKM. The CDR3 length is 16 residues. The V and J ends lost 5 bases and 8 bases, in that order; junction bases with no gene match: 13. The CDR3, as DNA: TGTGCCAGCAGTCCCCCTATAGCGGGAGTCCAAGATGAGCAGTTCTTC. Translating gives CASSPPIAGVQDEQFF.

CDR3 region: CASSDRGGSYEQYF. CDR3 DNA: TGTGCCAGCAGTGACAGGGGGGGGTCCTACGAGCAGTACTTC. V is TRBV28 and J is TRBJ2-7; 9 positions match TRBD1. V gave up 5 bases and J gave up 1 base; unmatched junction bases: 3. This CDR3 comprises 14 residues. Germline assignment: CDR1 MDHEN and CDR2 SYDVKM.

The chain combines TRBV29-1 with TRBJ1-2, with D hard to call. Between the trimmed V and J ends, which lost 0 bases and 4 bases, there was a span of 15 bases. CDR3 length: 15 amino acids. The V gene's germline CDR1 is SQVTM and CDR2 ANQGSEA. The CDR3 DNA reads TGCAGCGTTGAAGAATCCGAACAGCTCTTCTATGGCTACACCTTC. Its translation is CSVEESEQLFYGYTF.

This clone has only one observation. V usage is TRBV28 and J usage is TRBJ2-4, with a tentative D call TRBD2 (5 bases). The germline V gene has CDR1 MDHEN and CDR2 SYDVKM. This CDR3 has 16 residues. V lost 2 bases and J lost 0, with 11 bases in between. The DNA of the CDR3 is TGTGCCAGCAGTTTACGAGGGTATCCAGCCAAAAACATTCAGTACTTC. This sequence encodes CASSLRGYPAKNIQYF.

This clone was recorded a few times. The CDR3 nucleotides read TGTGCCACCAGCGGCCTCTCCTACAATGAGCAGTTCTTC. Protein: CATSGLSYNEQFF. The chain links TRBV15 to TRBJ2-1, with unresolved D. The CDR3 loop spans 13 amino acids. Trimming took 5 bases from V and 0 from J, leaving 5 bases between them. The V gene's germline CDR1 is LNHNV and CDR2 YYDKDF (reference sequence). The entire variable domain, with the rest obtained from reference TRBV15 and TRBJ2-1, is as follows: DAMVIQNPRYQVTQFGKPVTLSCSQTLNHNVMYWYQQKSSQAPKLLFHYYDKDFNNEADTPDNFQSRRPNTSFCFLDIRSPGLGDTAMYLCATSGLSYNEQFFGPGTRLTVL.

This chain's CDR3 is CASRHGRMNTEAFF. The CDR3 coding sequence is TGTGCCAGCCGCCACGGGAGGATGAACACTGAAGCTTTCTTT. The rearrangement uses TRBV28 and TRBJ1-1; D is uncertain. From germline, CDR1 is MDHEN and CDR2 SYDVKM. V lost 8 bases to trimming and J lost 0 bases, with 13 bases between them. The CDR3 length is 14 residues. Combining the CDR3 with reference TRBV28 and TRBJ1-1 gives the whole variable domain DVKVTQSSRYLVKRTGEKVFLECVQDMDHENMFWYRQDPGLGLRLIYFSYDVKMKEKGDIPEGYSVSREKKERFSLILESASTNQTSMYLCASRHGRMNTEAFFGQGTRLTVV.

This clone was counted once. This chain links TRBV27 with TRBJ1-1; D gene uncertain. CDR3 size: 16 residues. The V gene lost 2 bases and the J gene lost 8 bases, with 21 bases spanning the gap. The germline V gene encodes CDR1 MNHEY and CDR2 SMNVEV (reference sequence). The CDR3 is CASSLLTPAPEEEAFF. CDR3 coding DNA: TGTGCCAGCAGTTTACTTACCCCAGCCCCGGAGGAGGAAGCTTTCTTT.

The rearrangement joins TRBV29-1 to TRBJ2-7; D not certain. The CDR3 is 13 amino acids. CDR1 and CDR2 (germline): SQVTM, ANQGSEA. Trimming stripped 7 bases from V and 5 bases from J, with 18 bases between. CDR3 loop: CSAETPPSHEQYF. CDR3 in DNA: TGCAGCGCTGAGACTCCTCCGAGCCACGAGCAGTACTTC.

This chain joins TRBV2 and TRBJ2-7, with unresolved D. The CDR3 has 13 residues. V was pared by 2 bases and J by 1 base, with 6 bases between. Germline V gene lookup returns CDR1 SNHLY and CDR2 FYNNEI. The CDR3 coding sequence is TGTGCCAGCAGTGAATGGCAGTCCTACGAGCAGTACTTC. It codes for CASSEWQSYEQYF.

This clone was counted only a few times. V usage is TRBV27 and J usage is TRBJ1-4, with a weak D call TRBD1 (6 bases). The V gene's germline CDR1 is MNHEY and CDR2 SMNVEV (reference sequence). The CDR3 consists of 15 residues. V lost 4 bases, J lost 3 bases, and 12 bases lay in between. The CDR3 reads CASSWGRGPNEKLFF. The CDR3 nucleotides read TGTGCCAGCAGTTGGGGCAGGGGACCTAATGAAAAACTGTTTTTT.

This chain joins TRBV7-8 and TRBJ2-7; D is perhaps TRBD1 or TRBD2 (7 bases each). The CDR3 loop spans 14 amino acids. V was shortened by 4 bases and J by 2 bases, with 12 bases between the two germline ends. Germline-derived CDR1 and CDR2 are SGHVS and FQNEAQ. The CDR3 reads CASSSRGGPYEQYF. CDR3 sequence (DNA): TGTGCCAGCAGCTCCAGGGGGGGCCCCTACGAGCAGTACTTC.

With regard to this clone: Other nucleotide sequences in the sample specify the same CDR3. V gene TRBV27 combines with J gene TRBJ2-1; TRBD1 agrees at 9 bases. There are 16 residues in the CDR3. Germline V gene sequence: CDR1 MNHEY, CDR2 SMNVEV (reference sequence). Germline trimming cut 6 bases from V and 8 bases from J; bases unmatched to any gene: 14. CDR3 in DNA: TGTGCCAGCAGCTTAGGGCCGGGACAGGGTATCGATGAGCAGTTCTTC. Amino acid sequence: CASSLGPGQGIDEQFF.

In this sample, this clone turned up once. The rearrangement joins TRBV25-1 to TRBJ2-3; no definite D call. The germline gives CDR1 MGHDK, CDR2 SYGVNS. Trimming stripped 3 bases from V and 1 base from J, with 8 bases between. The CDR3 is made up of 14 amino acids. CDR3 sequence: CASSELWGTDTQYF. As DNA, the CDR3 is TGTGCCAGCAGTGAGTTGTGGGGCACAGATACGCAGTATTTT.

The V call is TRBV28, the J call TRBJ2-7; D remains ambiguous. CDR3 length: 15 amino acids. The V gene's germline CDR1 is MDHEN and CDR2 SYDVKM. V was pared by 5 bases and J by 0 bases, with 14 bases between. The CDR3 sequence: CASSTYIMSSYEQYF. The CDR3 DNA reads TGTGCCAGCAGTACCTATATTATGAGCTCCTACGAGCAGTACTTC.

The gene calls are TRBV7-3 and TRBJ2-2; maybe TRBD1 (5 bases). V lost 2 bases to trimming and J lost 4 bases, with 14 bases between them. The CDR3 covers 16 residues. CDR1 is SGHTA and CDR2 is FQGTGA in the germline V gene. The CDR3: CASSLSRGHATGELFF. The CDR3 DNA reads TGTGCCAGCAGCTTATCTCGTGGACACGCCACCGGGGAGCTGTTTTTT.

This clone has only one observation. The chain employs TRBV21-1 and TRBJ2-1. TRBV21-1 is annotated as a pseudogene. The CDR3 extends over 13 amino acids. The CDR3 region is CASSKGVYNEQFF. CDR3 DNA: TGTGCCAGCAGCAAGGGGGTCTACAATGAGCAGTTCTTC.

J is TRBJ2-3 and V is TRBV7-2, with 13 bases aligning to TRBD2. V lost 5 bases to trimming and J lost 4 bases; unmatched junction nucleotides: 3. The germline V gene encodes CDR1 SGHTA and CDR2 FQGNSA. This CDR3 spans 15 amino acids. The CDR3 DNA follows: TGTGCCAGCAGCACTACTAGCGGGAGGGCAGATACGCAGTATTTT. Translation: CASSTTSGRADTQYF.

V and J are TRBV19 and TRBJ2-7, with 7 bases aligning to TRBD2. This CDR3 has 15 residues. J was trimmed by 5 bases and V by 5 bases; bases with no gene match: 12. CDR1 is LNHDA and CDR2 is SQIVND in the germline V gene (reference sequence). The CDR3 DNA reads TGTGCCAGTAGTCCACGACCCTCGCTAGCGGACGAGCAGTACTTC. This sequence encodes CASSPRPSLADEQYF.

The rearrangement joins TRBV7-9 to TRBJ1-1; D not resolved. V was pared by 2 bases and J by 1 base, with 8 bases between. The CDR3 is 14 amino acids. The germline CDR1 and CDR2 sequences are SEHNR and FQNEAQ (reference sequence). CDR3 DNA: TGTGCCAGCAGCTTACTCCTAGAGAACACTGAAGCTTTCTTT. It is translated as CASSLLLENTEAFF.